This TCR beta chain originates from a study of blood T cells in healthy people across ages. A second PCR, run for about 7 to 11 cycles, used a sample-barcoded 5' primer plus a J-beta primer mix. TCRdb re-called the 5' RACE reads through MiXCR, storing one row per CDR3 protein. The sample shows about 640,000 distinct CDR3 sequences, roughly 53% of them seen only once. Germline V gives CDR1 SGDLS, CDR2 YYNGEE. The CDR3 consists of 14 residues. V was shortened by 0 bases and J by 4 bases, with 10 bases between the two germline ends. Material: blood. The clonotype comes from a man aged 60 to 69 in good health. V usage is TRBV9 and J usage is TRBJ1-2; D uncertain. CDR3 in amino acids: CASSVGEVGYGYTF. Here the CDR3 DNA reads TGTGCCAGCAGCGTAGGGGAGGTTGGCTATGGCTACACCTTC.